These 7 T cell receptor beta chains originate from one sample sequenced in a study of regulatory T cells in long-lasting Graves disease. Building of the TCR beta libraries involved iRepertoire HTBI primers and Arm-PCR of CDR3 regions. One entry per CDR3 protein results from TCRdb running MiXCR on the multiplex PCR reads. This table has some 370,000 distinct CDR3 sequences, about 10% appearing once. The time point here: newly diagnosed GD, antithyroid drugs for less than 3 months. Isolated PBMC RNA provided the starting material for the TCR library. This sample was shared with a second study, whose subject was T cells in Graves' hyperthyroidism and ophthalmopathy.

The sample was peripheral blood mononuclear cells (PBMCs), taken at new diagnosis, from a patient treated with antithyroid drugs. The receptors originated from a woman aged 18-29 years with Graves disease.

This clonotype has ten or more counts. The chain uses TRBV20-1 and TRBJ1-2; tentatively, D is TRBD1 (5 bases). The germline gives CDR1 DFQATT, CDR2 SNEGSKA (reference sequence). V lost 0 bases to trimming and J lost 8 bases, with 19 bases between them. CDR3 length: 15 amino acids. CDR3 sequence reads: CSARDPTEFLWGYTF. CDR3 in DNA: TGCAGTGCTAGAGATCCGACAGAGTTTTTGTGGGGCTACACCTTC.

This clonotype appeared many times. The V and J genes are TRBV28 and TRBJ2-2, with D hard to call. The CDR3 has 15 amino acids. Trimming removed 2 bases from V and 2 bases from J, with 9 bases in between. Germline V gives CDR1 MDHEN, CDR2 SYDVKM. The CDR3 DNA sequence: TGTGCCAGCAGTTTAGGGCAGAGCAACACCGGGGAGCTGTTTTTT. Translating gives CASSLGQSNTGELFF.

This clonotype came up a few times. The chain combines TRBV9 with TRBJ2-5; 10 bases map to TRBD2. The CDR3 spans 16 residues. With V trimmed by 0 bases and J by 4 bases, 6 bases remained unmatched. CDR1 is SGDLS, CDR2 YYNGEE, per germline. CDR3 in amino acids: CASSVEASGGSETQYF. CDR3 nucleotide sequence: TGTGCCAGCAGCGTAGAGGCTAGCGGGGGATCAGAGACCCAGTACTTC.

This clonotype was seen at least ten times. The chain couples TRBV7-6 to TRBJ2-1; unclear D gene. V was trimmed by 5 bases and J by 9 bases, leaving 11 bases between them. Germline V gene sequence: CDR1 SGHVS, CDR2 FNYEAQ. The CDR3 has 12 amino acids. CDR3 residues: CASSPSMPEQFF. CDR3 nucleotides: TGTGCCAGCAGCCCGAGTATGCCTGAGCAGTTCTTC.

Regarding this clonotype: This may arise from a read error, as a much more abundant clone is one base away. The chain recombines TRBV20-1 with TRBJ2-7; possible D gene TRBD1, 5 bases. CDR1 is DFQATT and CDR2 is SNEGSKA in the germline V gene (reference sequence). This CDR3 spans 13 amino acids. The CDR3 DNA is TGCAGCCCCCGCGAAACAGGAGTCTACGAGCAGTACGTC. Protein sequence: CSPRETGVYEQYV.

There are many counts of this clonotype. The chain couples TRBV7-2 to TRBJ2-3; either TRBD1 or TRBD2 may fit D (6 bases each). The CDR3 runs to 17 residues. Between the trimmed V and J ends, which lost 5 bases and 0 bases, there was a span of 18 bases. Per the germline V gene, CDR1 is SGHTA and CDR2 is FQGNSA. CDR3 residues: CASSPMTRDISTDTQYF. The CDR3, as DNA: TGTGCCAGCAGCCCGATGACGCGGGACATAAGCACAGATACGCAGTATTTT.

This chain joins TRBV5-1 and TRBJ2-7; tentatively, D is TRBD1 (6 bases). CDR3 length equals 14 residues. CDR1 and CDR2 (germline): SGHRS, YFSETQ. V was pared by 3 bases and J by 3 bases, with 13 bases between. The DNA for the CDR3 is TGCGCCAGCAGCTCACCACTACAGGGCTACGAGCAGTACTTC. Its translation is CASSSPLQGYEQYF.